The T cell receptor (beta chain) described here comes from a study of cytomegalovirus exposure and HLA in healthy donors. The wider study: The same platform was used for the 90 to 150 validation repertoires and the roughly 730 first-cohort repertoires, a later analysis reported.

There are 14 residues in the CDR3. Germline assignment: CDR1 KGHSH and CDR2 LQKENI. Germline trimming cut 3 bases from V and 4 bases from J; bases unmatched to any gene: 0. Clones were sequenced by immunoSEQ multiplex PCR, and TCRdb holds only the in-frame ones, with some missing. Here the sample spans 100,000 or so clones, less than 85% being singletons. Study results and caveats: The study listed some 160 cytomegalovirus-associated TCR beta chains. According to a subsequent analysis, TCR clusters from the first cohort were inclined to appear together in the 110 or so validation repertoires. The classifier reportedly diagnosed cytomegalovirus status with high specificity and sensitivity.

A word on this clone: Its antigen is undetermined.

The J gene is TRBJ1-5, the V gene TRBV18; TRBD1 matches 10 bases. The sequencing input was PBMCs. This receptor was identified in a man between 18 and 29 years old in good health and CMV-seropositive. CDR3 in amino acids: CASSPDRGNQPQHF. The CDR3, as DNA: TGTGCCAGCTCACCGGACAGGGGGAATCAGCCCCAGCATTTT. The full variable domain, in which reference TRBV18 and TRBJ1-5 provide the parts outside the CDR3, is NAGVMQNPRHLVRRRGQEARLRCSPMKGHSHVYWYRQLPEEGLKFMVYLQKENIIDESGMPKERFSAEFPKEGPSILRIQQVVRGDSAAYFCASSPDRGNQPQHFGDGTRLSIL.